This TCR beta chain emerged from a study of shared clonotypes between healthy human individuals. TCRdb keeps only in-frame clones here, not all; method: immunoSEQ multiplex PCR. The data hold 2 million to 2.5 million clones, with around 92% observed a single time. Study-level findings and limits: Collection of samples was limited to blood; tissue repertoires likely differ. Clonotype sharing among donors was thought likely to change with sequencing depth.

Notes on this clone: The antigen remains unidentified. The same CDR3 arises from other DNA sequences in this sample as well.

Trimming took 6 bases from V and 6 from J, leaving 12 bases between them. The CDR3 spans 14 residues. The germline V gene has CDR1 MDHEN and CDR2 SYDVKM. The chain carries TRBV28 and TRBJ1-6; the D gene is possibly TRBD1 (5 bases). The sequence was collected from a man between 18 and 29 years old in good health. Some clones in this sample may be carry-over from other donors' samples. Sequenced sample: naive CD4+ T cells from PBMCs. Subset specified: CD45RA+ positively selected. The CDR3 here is CASSSGQGNSPLHF. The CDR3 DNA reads TGTGCCAGCAGCTCGGGGCAGGGTAATTCACCCCTCCACTTT.